Each of the 26 T cell receptor beta chains below was sequenced from the same sample in a study of CD8 T cells in Susac syndrome. A quantity of about 0.5 to 1 ug RNA underwent reverse transcription using random hexamers. TCRdb re-analysed the immunoSEQ multiplex PCR reads in MiXCR, keeping a single row per CDR3 protein. The profile shows 150,000 to 180,000 distinct CDR3 sequences, around 95% of them singletons. Sequencing used CD8+ T cells from PBMCs. All receptors derive from a human donor with multiple sclerosis.

The CDR3 loop reads CASSPGTEEVYEQYV. CDR3 sequence (DNA): TGTGCCAGCTCACCCGGGACAGAAGAAGTCTACGAGCAGTACGTC. The J gene is TRBJ2-7, the V gene TRBV18, with 7 bases matching TRBD1. The CDR3 is 15 residues long. Germline lookup yields CDR1 KGHSH and CDR2 LQKENI. The J segment lost 3 bases and the V segment lost 3 bases, leaving 8 bases of the junction unmatched.

The chain carries TRBV11-2 and TRBJ1-2, with D unclear. Trimming cost V 1 base and J 3 bases, with 9 bases left between them. The CDR3 is 14 residues long. Germline V CDR1 and CDR2: SGHAT, FQNNGV. CDR3 nucleotide sequence: TGTGCCAGCAGCTTAGTAAAGGGAGACTATGGCTACACCTTC. It is translated as CASSLVKGDYGYTF. Complete variable domain (other parts from reference TRBV11-2 and TRBJ1-2): EAGVAQSPRYKIIEKRQSVAFWCNPISGHATLYWYQQILGQGPKLLIQFQNNGVVDDSQLPKDRFSAERLKGVDSTLKIQPAKLEDSAVYLCASSLVKGDYGYTFGSGTRLTVV.

The genes are TRBV7-9 and TRBJ2-1, with 7 bases lining up with TRBD1. The CDR3 spans 18 residues. Per germline, CDR1 SEHNR and CDR2 FQNEAQ (reference sequence). The trim removed 5 bases at V and 3 bases at J, leaving 16 bases unmatched. CDR3 loop: CASSPRTGSDSLYNEQFF. In DNA, the CDR3 is TGTGCCAGCAGCCCCCGGACAGGTTCTGATTCCCTCTACAATGAGCAGTTCTTC.

The rearrangement joins TRBV15 to TRBJ1-5; D unresolved. In germline, CDR1 is LNHNV, CDR2 YYDKDF (reference sequence). The CDR3 is made up of 14 amino acids. The germline V and J ends were trimmed by 3 bases and 2 bases, with 8 bases remaining between them. The CDR3 region is CATSSGVGNQPQHF. CDR3 DNA: TGTGCCACCAGCAGTGGGGTAGGCAATCAGCCCCAGCATTTT.

The chain recombines TRBV18 with TRBJ1-2; 7 bases are shared with TRBD1. This CDR3 region has 15 residues. CDR1 is KGHSH, CDR2 LQKENI, per germline. With 3 bases clipped from V and 4 bases from J, the junction kept 8 bases outside the gene matches. The CDR3 region has the DNA TGTGCCAGCTCACCTCCCATGGACAGGTTCTATGGCTACACCTTC. The encoded protein is CASSPPMDRFYGYTF.

The genes are TRBV5-4 and TRBJ2-5; perhaps D is TRBD1 or TRBD2 (5 bases each). The CDR3 contains 15 residues. V shed 4 bases and J shed 2 bases, with 15 bases lying between them. Germline V gene sequence: CDR1 SGHNT, CDR2 YYREEE (reference sequence). The CDR3 loop reads CASSTVGTGQETQYF. CDR3 DNA sequence: TGTGCCAGCAGCACCGTGGGGACGGGACAAGAGACCCAGTACTTC.

This chain links TRBV6-5 with TRBJ2-7, with 7 bases that match TRBD2. The CDR3 length is 15 residues. The V gene's germline CDR1 is MNHEY and CDR2 SVGAGI. V gave up 5 bases and J gave up 3 bases; unmatched junction bases: 10. The CDR3 spells CASSPRGREGYEQYF. The CDR3 bases are TGTGCCAGCAGTCCACGGGGCAGGGAGGGCTACGAGCAGTACTTC.

This chain connects TRBV7-9 to TRBJ2-1, with D maybe TRBD2 (7 bases). Germline values: CDR1 SEHNR, CDR2 FQNEAQ (reference sequence). Trimming shortened V by 2 bases and J by 6 bases, and 11 bases separated the two germline ends. This CDR3 has 14 amino acids. The CDR3 region is CASSLFGGLNEQFF. The CDR3 DNA reads as TGTGCCAGCAGCTTATTCGGGGGGCTCAATGAGCAGTTCTTC.

Here the CDR3 reads CSGLSLNTEAFF. The CDR3 DNA reads TGCAGCGGATTAAGCTTGAACACTGAAGCTTTCTTT. V usage is TRBV29-1 and J usage is TRBJ1-1, with D uncertain. The CDR3 extends over 12 amino acids. The V end was cut by 7 bases, the J end by 0 bases, with 9 bases between. Germline V gene lookup returns CDR1 SQVTM and CDR2 ANQGSEA.

The V gene is TRBV29-1, the J gene TRBJ2-1; D is perhaps TRBD1 (5 bases). CDR1 and CDR2 (germline): SQVTM, ANQGSEA. The CDR3 has 14 amino acids. Deletions cut 3 bases from V and 5 bases from J, with 14 bases between. The CDR3 loop is CSVEPRQLNNEQFF. CDR3 bases: TGCAGCGTTGAGCCGCGACAGCTTAACAATGAGCAGTTCTTC.

V is TRBV20-1 and J is TRBJ1-6, with 8 bases lining up with TRBD1. J was trimmed by 11 bases and V by 6 bases; bases with no gene match: 18. In germline, CDR1 is DFQATT, CDR2 SNEGSKA (reference sequence). The CDR3 spans 16 residues. For the CDR3, the DNA is TGCAGTGCCCTAGGGGGCAGGGGGCCGTATGTTACACCCCTCCACTTT. This translates into CSALGGRGPYVTPLHF.

In nucleotides, the CDR3 is TGTGCCAGCAGCTTCCGAGGGTTTGGGTCACCCCTCCACTTT. Translation: CASSFRGFGSPLHF. This chain links TRBV27 with TRBJ1-6; D is ambiguous. CDR3 size: 14 residues. Looked up from germline, CDR1 is MNHEY and CDR2 is SMNVEV (reference sequence). The ends were cut back, 6 bases at V and 10 bases at J, with 16 bases in the middle.

The V gene is TRBV20-1, the J gene TRBJ1-1; possibly TRBD1 for D (6 bases). Germline V lookup: CDR1 DFQATT, CDR2 SNEGSKA (reference sequence). V shed 1 base and J shed 4 bases, with 13 bases lying between them. The CDR3 is 14 amino acids. The DNA of the CDR3 is TGCAGTGCTAGAGCTCCGCCGACAGGCACTGAAGCTTTCTTT. Translation: CSARAPPTGTEAFF.

The chain joins TRBV12-3 or TRBV12-4 to TRBJ1-2; TRBD1 matches 7 bases. Trimming took 4 bases from V and 5 from J; bases not matched to a gene: 7. The CDR3 has 14 residues. CDR3 DNA: TGTGCCAGCAGTTCCGGACAGGCATTTTATGGCTACACCTTC. This codes for CASSSGQAFYGYTF.

The chain employs TRBV30 and TRBJ1-2; D ambiguous. V was clipped by 0 bases and J by 2 bases, with 7 bases between them. CDR1 and CDR2 (germline): GTSNPN, SVGIG (reference sequence). CDR3 length equals 13 residues. The CDR3 loop reads CAWSVQENYGYTF. CDR3 nucleotide sequence: TGTGCCTGGAGTGTGCAGGAGAACTATGGCTACACCTTC.

This clonotype was detected only once. This chain uses TRBV13 with TRBJ2-1; TRBD1 might be the D (6 bases). This CDR3 spans 18 amino acids. Germline CDR1 PRHDT, CDR2 FYEKMQ (reference sequence). Trimming pared 4 bases from V and 0 bases from J, leaving 19 bases between. CDR3 residues: CASSSRGQGMYSYNEQFF. The DNA of the CDR3 is TGTGCCAGCAGCTCCAGAGGGCAGGGGATGTACTCCTACAATGAGCAGTTCTTC.

This rearrangement joins TRBV29-1 to TRBJ1-2; a possible D gene is TRBD1 (5 bases). Trimming shortened V by 0 bases and J by 4 bases, and 12 bases separated the two germline ends. This CDR3 comprises 14 residues. Germline V gives CDR1 SQVTM, CDR2 ANQGSEA. The CDR3 coding sequence is TGCAGCGTTGAAGACAGGGACCGAGGCTATGGCTACACCTTC. This encodes CSVEDRDRGYGYTF. The full variable domain, rest sourced from reference TRBV29-1 and TRBJ1-2, is SAVISQKPSRDICQRGTSLTIQCQVDSQVTMMFWYRQQPGQSLTLIATANQGSEATYESGFVIDKFPISRPNLTFSTLTVSNMSPEDSSIYLCSVEDRDRGYGYTFGSGTRLTVV.

This clonotype was found once. The V and J genes are TRBV12-3 or TRBV12-4 and TRBJ2-4; 9 bases agree with TRBD1. The junction had 7 bases not matched to a gene; V was cut back by 8 bases and J by 8 bases. The CDR3 length is 13 residues. The CDR3 sequence is CASQTGGSDIQYF. CDR3 bases: TGTGCCAGCCAGACAGGGGGTTCAGACATTCAGTACTTC.

The V call is TRBV9, the J call TRBJ2-7; possibly TRBD1 for D (6 bases). V gave up 4 bases and J gave up 0 bases, with 14 bases separating them. This CDR3 is built from 15 residues. Germline CDR1 and CDR2: SGDLS and YYNGEE. The CDR3 region is CASSPQGGSSYEQYF. The CDR3 DNA follows: TGTGCCAGCAGCCCCCAAGGGGGAAGCTCCTACGAGCAGTACTTC.

J is TRBJ2-1 and V is TRBV20-1; 11 nucleotides align to TRBD2. V shed 4 bases, J shed 2 bases, and the junction held 10 bases outside the gene matches. This CDR3 is 17 amino acids long. In germline, CDR1 is DFQATT, CDR2 SNEGSKA (reference sequence). The DNA for the CDR3 is TGCAGTGCTACCGGGACTAGCGGCCTCAAAACCTACAATGAGCAGTTCTTC. This translates into CSATGTSGLKTYNEQFF.

The chain joins TRBV6-2 or TRBV6-3 to TRBJ1-2; no reliable D call. Between the trimmed V and J ends, which lost 0 bases and 8 bases, there was a span of 13 bases. The CDR3 is 14 amino acids. Germline loops: CDR1 MNHEY, CDR2 SVGEGT. The CDR3 DNA reads TGTGCCAGCAGTTACTCAGCGCCAATGGACGGCTACACCTTC. It is translated as CASSYSAPMDGYTF.

V and J are TRBV23-1 and TRBJ1-2; the D is unclear. Being an ORF, TRBV23-1 has a function that is uncertain. Trimming cost V 0 bases and J 7 bases, with 3 bases left between them. The CDR3 is 11 residues long. In DNA form, the CDR3 reads TGCGCCAGCAGTCAATCGCCTGGCTACACCTTC. Amino acids: CASSQSPGYTF.

This sequence joins TRBV4-1 and TRBJ1-1; 9 bases align to TRBD1. This CDR3 is built from 15 residues. Germline CDR1 is MGHRA and CDR2 is YSYEKL. Germline trimming cut 0 bases from V and 5 bases from J; bases unmatched to any gene: 4. The CDR3 is CASSQDGTGWTEAFF. The CDR3 nucleotides are TGCGCCAGCAGCCAAGATGGGACAGGGTGGACTGAAGCTTTCTTT.

The V and J genes are TRBV27 and TRBJ2-5, with D perhaps TRBD1 (6 bases). V was clipped by 0 bases and J by 4 bases, with 9 bases between them. Per germline, CDR1 MNHEY and CDR2 SMNVEV (reference sequence). This CDR3 is 14 amino acids long. CDR3 DNA: TGTGCCAGCAGTTTATCTCAGGGGCGAGAGACCCAGTACTTC. This codes for CASSLSQGRETQYF.

The chain's CDR3 is CASPGATGGETQYF. The DNA for the CDR3 is TGTGCCAGTCCAGGGGCGACCGGTGGGGAGACCCAGTACTTC. This chain links TRBV2 with TRBJ2-5; a weak D match, TRBD1 (6 bases). Deletions cut 9 bases from V and 5 bases from J, with 19 bases between. The CDR3 is made up of 14 amino acids. Germline V gives CDR1 SNHLY, CDR2 FYNNEI.

V and J are TRBV24-1 and TRBJ2-1; D unresolved. The germline V gene has CDR1 KGHDR and CDR2 SFDVKD. The CDR3 contains 13 residues. Trimming stripped 1 base from V and 7 bases from J, with 7 bases between. CDR3 protein: CATSDFIGNEQFF. The DNA of the CDR3 is TGTGCCACCAGTGATTTCATCGGGAATGAGCAGTTCTTC.